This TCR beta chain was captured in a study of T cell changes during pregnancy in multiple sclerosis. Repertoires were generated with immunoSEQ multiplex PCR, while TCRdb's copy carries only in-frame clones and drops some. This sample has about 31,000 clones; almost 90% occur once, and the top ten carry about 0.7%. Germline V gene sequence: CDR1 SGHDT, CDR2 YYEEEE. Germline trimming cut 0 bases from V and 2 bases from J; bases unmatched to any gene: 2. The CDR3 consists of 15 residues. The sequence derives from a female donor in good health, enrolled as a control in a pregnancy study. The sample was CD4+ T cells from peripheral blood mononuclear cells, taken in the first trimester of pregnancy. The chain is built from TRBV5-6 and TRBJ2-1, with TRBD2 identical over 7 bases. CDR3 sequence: CASSLVGGTYNEQFF. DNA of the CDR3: TGTGCCAGCAGCTTGGTGGGGGGGACCTACAATGAGCAGTTCTTC.